The 5 T cell receptor beta chains below were found in one sample sequenced in a study of blood T cells in healthy people across ages. The authors ran a second PCR of about 7 to 12 cycles using a sample-barcoded 5' primer and a J-beta primer mix. MiXCR, run by TCRdb on the 5' RACE reads, gives a single entry per CDR3 protein. The table includes about 1,000,000 distinct CDR3 sequences, 40% to 55% detected once. What was sequenced was blood. The origin of the receptors is a woman aged 55-69 years in good health.

CDR3 nucleotide sequence: TGTGCCAGCAGTAAGACCCGGAGGGCTAATGAAAAACTGTTTTTT. This sequence encodes CASSKTRRANEKLFF. The chain links TRBV7-9 to TRBJ1-4, with no clear D. Trimming took off 6 bases at V and 3 bases at J, with 14 bases between the two ends. Germline loops: CDR1 SEHNR, CDR2 FQNEAQ (reference sequence). The CDR3 has 15 residues. The full variable domain, completed using reference TRBV7-9 and TRBJ1-4, is DTGVSQNPRHKITKRGQNVTFRCDPISEHNRLYWYRQTLGQGPEFLTYFQNEAQLEKSRLLSDRFSAERPKGSFSTLEIQRTEQGDSAMYLCASSKTRRANEKLFFGSGTQLSVL.

As for this clonotype: Its ends do not fully match the called genes, so a read error is possible. The genes are TRBV10-2 and TRBJ2-1; TRBD2 matches 16 bases. Germline V lookup: CDR1 WSHSY, CDR2 SAAADI. CDR3 length equals 17 residues. The CDR3 sequence: CASSGGGLAGGSNKQFF. The CDR3, as DNA: TGCGCCAGCAGTGGCGGGGGACTAGCGGGAGGGTCCAATAAGCAGTTCTTC.

This clonotype showed up just a few times. DNA of the CDR3: TGTGCCAGCAGTTACTCGATGTTAGGCCAAGAGACCCAGTACTTC. Residues: CASSYSMLGQETQYF. The V gene is TRBV6-5, the J gene TRBJ2-5; D gene uncertain. The CDR3 is made up of 15 amino acids. V lost 0 bases, J lost 1 base, and 9 bases lay in between. Germline assignment: CDR1 MNHEY and CDR2 SVGAGI.

The V call is TRBV7-9, the J call TRBJ2-7; D perhaps matches TRBD1 (6 bases). Trimming removed 5 bases from V and 2 bases from J, with 13 bases in between. This CDR3 has 14 residues. CDR1 SEHNR and CDR2 FQNEAQ come from the germline V gene (reference sequence). In DNA, the CDR3 is TGTGCCAGCAGCCTAACGGGACACCCCTACGAGCAGTACTTC. It codes for CASSLTGHPYEQYF.

On this clonotype: One end of the junction varies from germline; a read error may be responsible. V gene TRBV3-1 combines with J gene TRBJ1-6, with D hard to call. The germline V gene has CDR1 LGHDT and CDR2 YNNKEL (reference sequence). There are 13 residues in the CDR3. CDR3 sequence (DNA): TGTGCCAGCAGCCAGCTGAATAATTCACCCCCCCACTTT. This encodes CASSQLNNSPPHF.